The clone carrying this T cell receptor beta chain was counted a few times. At one end the junction does not follow the germline gene, possibly because of a read error. This CDR3 spans 18 amino acids. The data are from a study of patients and donors after allogeneic stem cell transplantation. In TCRdb, the RT-PCR reads were re-called with MiXCR into one record per CDR3 protein. The data contain 200,000 to 250,000 distinct CDR3 sequences, 35% to 45% of them seen just once; the ten biggest clones take up roughly 10%. The sample was blood, either unsorted or a sorted T cell fraction (not recorded which). This sequence originates from a human donor who was either an allogeneic HSCT recipient or a stem cell or donor lymphocyte infusion donor (not recorded which). It is not recorded whose cells these are; they may come from a transplant donor. V gene TRBV12-3 or TRBV12-4 combines with J gene TRBJ2-2; 10 bases fit TRBD2. CDR3 loop: CASSLVPSGGSGTGELFF. The CDR3 DNA follows: TGCGCCAGCAGTTTAGTTCCTAGCGGGGGCTCGGGGACCGGGGAGCTGTTTTTT.